The sequence of this TCR beta chain was determined in a study of lymphopenia after photon versus proton radiotherapy. The data were produced by immunoSEQ multiplex PCR, yet TCRdb's version contains in-frame clones alone and is incomplete. Seen here are around 70,000 clones, approximately 91% observed once, and the top ten hold 2.9%. The CDR3 contains 15 residues. The junction had 8 bases not matched to a gene; V was cut back by 5 bases and J by 3 bases. Germline CDR1 SGHNT, CDR2 YYREEE (reference sequence). The chain recombines TRBV5-4 with TRBJ2-7; 10 bases are a match to TRBD2. Sample: peripheral blood, taken from a patient treated with photon-based radiotherapy. The TCR sequence derives from a woman between 70 and 85 years old with pancreatic cancer. The CDR3, as DNA: TGTGCCAGCAGTAAAGAGGGACTAGCGAGCTACGAGCAGTACTTC. It yields the protein CASSKEGLASYEQYF.